Sequencing of this T cell receptor beta chain was carried out in a study of blood T cell repertoires in COVID-19. Study-wide background: The origin of the acute and convalescent COVID-19 samples was the United States, Italy and Spain. From T cells, B-cell-depleted T cells, or PBMCs came the material, which was cDNA or gDNA.

Produced via immunoSEQ multiplex PCR; TCRdb's table is partial and in-frame only. Here the sample spans 110,000 or so clones, more than 80% being singletons. Germline-derived CDR1 and CDR2 are SNHLY and FYNNEI. V lost 6 bases and J lost 0, with 10 bases in between. This CDR3 is built from 14 residues. The sequence derives from a woman in her sixties with COVID-19, enrolled during active disease. The J gene is TRBJ2-3, the V gene TRBV2; maybe TRBD2 (7 bases). Specimen: peripheral blood. The CDR3 region has the DNA TGTGCCAGCAGGCGGGGGCCCAGCACAGATACGCAGTATTTT. The encoded protein is CASRRGPSTDTQYF.